These 30 T cell receptor beta chains were all obtained from the same sample, sequenced in a study. TCRdb passed the RT-PCR reads through MiXCR, listing each CDR3 protein once. The sample holds more than 600,000 distinct CDR3 sequences, 13% to 15% seen once. The sequencing input was memory CD4+ T cells from blood. The receptors stem from a female donor in good health, serving as a healthy control.

This clonotype was counted ten times or more. The chain uses TRBV7-6 and TRBJ2-7; D might be TRBD2 (6 bases). Germline CDR1 and CDR2: SGHVS and FNYEAQ. This CDR3 region has 13 residues. Trimming pared 5 bases from V and 5 bases from J, leaving 13 bases between. This CDR3 reads CASSPLRLDEQYF. In DNA, the CDR3 is TGTGCCAGCAGCCCATTGAGACTAGACGAGCAGTACTTC.

The chain has TRBV7-3 and TRBJ2-1; 10 nucleotides line up with TRBD2. The CDR3 has 15 residues. CDR1 and CDR2 from the germline V gene are SGHTA and FQGTGA. V shed 4 bases, J shed 5 bases, and the junction held 5 bases outside the gene matches. CDR3 sequence reads: CASSSSGRENNEQFF. The DNA of the CDR3 is TGTGCCAGCAGCTCCAGCGGGAGGGAAAACAATGAGCAGTTCTTC.

This clonotype has more than one count but fewer than ten. The CDR3 nucleotides are TGCAGTGCAGTCGAAGCAGGACGGGAGACCCAGTACTTC. Its translation is CSAVEAGRETQYF. The rearrangement links TRBV20-1 to TRBJ2-5; D remains ambiguous. Germline CDR1 and CDR2: DFQATT and SNEGSKA (reference sequence). The CDR3 spans 13 residues. V was shortened by 6 bases and J by 5 bases, with 16 bases between the two germline ends.

The chain combines TRBV20-1 with TRBJ2-6; D gene uncertain. This CDR3 is built from 13 residues. V was shortened by 5 bases and J by 2 bases, with 7 bases between the two germline ends. Per the germline V gene, CDR1 is DFQATT and CDR2 is SNEGSKA (reference sequence). The CDR3 loop is CSAGSPGANVLTF. The CDR3 DNA follows: TGCAGTGCTGGATCCCCTGGGGCCAACGTCCTGACTTTC.

In regard to this clonotype: At one end the junction does not follow the germline gene, possibly because of a read error. The gene calls are TRBV7-6 and TRBJ2-7; 10 positions agree with TRBD2. CDR1 is SGHVS and CDR2 is FNYEAQ in the germline V gene. This CDR3 is built from 13 residues. CDR3 DNA: TGTGCCAGCAGCCTAGCGGGAGTTCGTGAGCAGTACTTC. This translates into CASSLAGVREQYF.

This clonotype was found many times. The chain is built from TRBV20-1 and TRBJ1-1; possibly TRBD1 for D (6 bases). This CDR3 contains 14 residues. From germline, CDR1 is DFQATT and CDR2 SNEGSKA (reference sequence). The CDR3 spells CTGFRGPIGTEAFF. CDR3 nucleotides: TGCACTGGGTTCAGGGGACCCATCGGCACTGAAGCTTTCTTT.

The chain uses TRBV5-1 and TRBJ1-3; tentative D call: TRBD1 (5 bases). CDR1 and CDR2 (germline): SGHRS, YFSETQ. There are 14 residues in the CDR3. With 4 bases removed from V and 4 bases from J, the gap between germline ends came to 12 bases. CDR3 bases: TGCGCCAGCAGCATTGCAGGGCAAGGAAACACCATATATTTT. It encodes CASSIAGQGNTIYF.

This clonotype appeared many times. The chain has TRBV18 and TRBJ2-5; no definite D call. Trimming removed 1 base from V and 5 bases from J, with 14 bases in between. Germline V gives CDR1 KGHSH, CDR2 LQKENI. This CDR3 region has 15 residues. This CDR3 is CASSPRNAAGETQYF. The DNA of the CDR3 is TGTGCCAGCTCACCACGTAACGCAGCCGGGGAGACCCAGTACTTC.

In this sample, this clonotype turned up a few times. This sequence joins TRBV20-1 and TRBJ2-7; TRBD2 aligns across 8 bases. V was clipped by 3 bases and J by 6 bases; unmatched bases: 10. In germline, CDR1 is DFQATT, CDR2 SNEGSKA (reference sequence). This CDR3 has 14 residues. The DNA of the CDR3 is TGCAGTGCTAGTCGGCCAGCGGGAGTTGTCGAGCAGTACTTC. The encoded protein is CSASRPAGVVEQYF.

V usage is TRBV4-1 and J usage is TRBJ2-1; D possibly corresponds to TRBD2 (5 bases). Per the germline V gene, CDR1 is MGHRA and CDR2 is YSYEKL. Trimming left V 4 bases short and J 4 bases short, with 17 bases between. The CDR3 sequence is 16 residues long. CDR3: CASSPYSATGYNEQFF. DNA of the CDR3: TGCGCCAGCAGCCCCTACTCAGCTACGGGGTACAATGAGCAGTTCTTC.

Many counts were recorded for this clonotype. The chain couples TRBV6-2 or TRBV6-3 to TRBJ2-5, with D perhaps TRBD1 or TRBD2 (6 bases each). There are 15 residues in the CDR3. Deletions cut 4 bases from V and 1 base from J, with 13 bases between. Germline lookup yields CDR1 MNHEY and CDR2 SVGEGT. The CDR3 protein is CASSLGGGSQETQYF. CDR3 coding DNA: TGTGCCAGCAGTTTGGGGGGCGGTAGCCAAGAGACCCAGTACTTC.

This clonotype came up a few times. V is TRBV20-1 and J is TRBJ2-1; D might be TRBD2 (5 bases). V gave up 6 bases and J gave up 2 bases, with 20 bases separating them. This CDR3 has 16 residues. Germline V CDR1 and CDR2: DFQATT, SNEGSKA (reference sequence). The CDR3 DNA follows: TGCAGTGCCTGCTCATCAAGCGGAGCGACCTACAATGAGCAGTTCTTC. This sequence encodes CSACSSSGATYNEQFF.

The chain is built from TRBV20-1 and TRBJ2-1; D call uncertain. Trimming pared 5 bases from V and 2 bases from J, leaving 16 bases between. CDR1 is DFQATT, CDR2 SNEGSKA, per germline (reference sequence). The CDR3 contains 15 residues. In nucleotides, the CDR3 is TGCAGTGCTCAAGAGAGGTCGCACGCCTACAATGAGCAGTTCTTC. It encodes CSAQERSHAYNEQFF.

The V gene is TRBV21-1, the J gene TRBJ2-7. TRBV21-1 is given as a pseudogene. The CDR3 runs 14 residues. CDR3 protein: CASSNLGLSYEQYF. The DNA for the CDR3 is TGTGCCAGCAGCAATTTAGGTCTCTCCTACGAGCAGTACTTC.

The chain recombines TRBV4-3 with TRBJ1-4; tentative D call: TRBD1 (5 bases). The CDR3 runs 16 residues. From germline, CDR1 is LGHNA and CDR2 YSLEER. With 0 bases removed from V and 8 bases from J, the gap between germline ends came to 16 bases. The CDR3 sequence: CASSQDPGGLGEKLFF. The DNA of the CDR3 is TGCGCCAGCAGCCAAGATCCTGGGGGTCTAGGGGAAAAACTGTTTTTT.

There are a few counts of this clonotype. The chain has TRBV21-1 and TRBJ2-5. TRBV21-1 is tagged as a pseudogene. This CDR3 is 16 amino acids long. The CDR3 reads CASSGEMVVSQETQYF. CDR3 in DNA: TGTGCCAGCAGCGGGGAAATGGTAGTTAGCCAAGAGACCCAGTACTTC.

This clonotype was seen repeatedly, ten times or more. CDR3 nucleotide sequence: TGTGCCAGCAGCCAAGATCTGGGCAGGACGGACACTGAAGCTTTCTTT. Translated: CASSQDLGRTDTEAFF. The chain has TRBV4-2 and TRBJ1-1; no firm D call. Trimming removed 0 bases from V and 3 bases from J, with 14 bases in between. This CDR3 spans 16 amino acids. Germline V gene data show CDR1 as LGHNA and CDR2 as YNFKEQ.

This clonotype was picked up a small number of times. This chain links TRBV7-2 with TRBJ2-3; D is perhaps TRBD2 (5 bases). CDR1 is SGHTA and CDR2 is FQGNSA in the germline V gene. This CDR3 is 16 amino acids long. Trimming took off 5 bases at V and 2 bases at J, with 17 bases between the two ends. The CDR3 DNA sequence: TGTGCCAGCAGCAGGCTAGCAGATATAACCACAGATACGCAGTATTTT. Translation gives CASSRLADITTDTQYF.

This clonotype was counted ten times or more. The chain employs TRBV27 and TRBJ1-5; D might be TRBD1 (5 bases). The CDR3 totals 14 residues. Germline values: CDR1 MNHEY, CDR2 SMNVEV (reference sequence). V was shortened by 4 bases and J by 2 bases, with 9 bases between the two germline ends. The CDR3 coding sequence is TGTGCCAGCAGTTCATTAGGGGGCAATCAGCCCCAGCATTTT. Translated, it gives CASSSLGGNQPQHF.

This clonotype was counted only a few times. This rearrangement joins TRBV7-2 to TRBJ1-2; D may be TRBD1 (5 bases). V lost 1 base and J 6 bases, leaving 12 bases between the germline ends. CDR3 length: 14 amino acids. Germline-derived CDR1 and CDR2 are SGHTA and FQGNSA. The CDR3 spells CASSLGQTRDGYTF. As DNA, the CDR3 is TGTGCCAGCAGCTTAGGACAGACAAGGGATGGCTACACCTTC.

This clonotype was seen more than once but under ten times. The V call is TRBV5-1, the J call TRBJ1-1, with a weak D call TRBD1 (5 bases). The V end was cut by 4 bases, the J end by 7 bases, with 20 bases between. In germline, CDR1 is SGHRS, CDR2 YFSETQ. This CDR3 is 15 amino acids long. CDR3: CASSQLARSGGEAFF. The CDR3 DNA follows: TGCGCCAGCAGCCAACTAGCCCGTAGCGGGGGTGAAGCTTTCTTT.

This chain links TRBV3-1 with TRBJ2-1; 8 nucleotides line up with TRBD1. The CDR3 spans 17 residues. Germline V gene sequence: CDR1 LGHDT, CDR2 YNNKEL (reference sequence). The junction had 9 bases not matched to a gene; V was cut back by 4 bases and J by 1 base. The CDR3 loop reads CASSRALGQVSYNEQFF. CDR3 in DNA: TGTGCCAGCAGCCGAGCCTTGGGACAGGTATCCTACAATGAGCAGTTCTTC.

This clonotype was detected many times. The chain has TRBV7-9 and TRBJ2-7, with TRBD1 identical over 10 bases. The germline V gene encodes CDR1 SEHNR and CDR2 FQNEAQ (reference sequence). V lost 5 bases to trimming and J lost 7 bases; unmatched junction nucleotides: 11. CDR3 length: 15 amino acids. CDR3 coding DNA: TGTGCCAGCAGCCCGACAGGGGGCGCATTAGGGGAGCAGTACTTC. This gives the protein CASSPTGGALGEQYF.

The rearrangement joins TRBV20-1 to TRBJ1-5; no reliable D call. This CDR3 is built from 12 residues. V was trimmed by 7 bases and J by 5 bases, leaving 12 bases between them. CDR1 is DFQATT, CDR2 SNEGSKA, per germline (reference sequence). The CDR3 protein is CSVPSQYQPQHF. For the CDR3, the DNA is TGCAGTGTACCCAGCCAATATCAGCCCCAGCATTTT.

There are a few counts of this clonotype. The chain links TRBV5-1 to TRBJ1-1; D gene ambiguous. Trimming took 4 bases from V and 8 from J, leaving 12 bases between them. This CDR3 comprises 12 residues. Germline CDR1 reads SGHRS; CDR2 reads YFSETQ. Here the CDR3 DNA reads TGCGCCAGCAGCCCTAATCCCAAAGAAGCTTTCTTT. Translation gives CASSPNPKEAFF.

This clonotype was seen only a few times. This sequence joins TRBV28 and TRBJ2-7; 9 positions agree with TRBD2. Germline-derived CDR1 and CDR2 are MDHEN and SYDVKM. Unmatched junction bases numbered 6, after V lost 10 bases and J lost 2 bases. The CDR3 is 13 residues long. The CDR3 reads CATRAGGPYEQYF. DNA of the CDR3: TGTGCCACCCGAGCGGGAGGACCCTACGAGCAGTACTTC.

This clonotype was detected a few times. The chain couples TRBV12-3 or TRBV12-4 to TRBJ2-1; TRBD2 matches 9 bases. The CDR3 is 14 residues long. V shed 7 bases, J shed 3 bases, and the junction held 4 bases outside the gene matches. The CDR3 DNA is TGTGCCAGCACGGCTAGCGGGAACTACAATGAGCAGTTCTTC. Its translation: CASTASGNYNEQFF.

This clonotype was detected only a few times. V is TRBV12-5 and J is TRBJ2-3; D gene unclear. Germline-derived CDR1 and CDR2 are LGHNT and FRNRAP. The CDR3 sequence is 12 residues long. The CDR3 sequence: CPARVAPDTQYF. The CDR3 nucleotides read TGTCCCGCCCGGGTAGCTCCAGATACGCAGTATTTT.

At least ten counts were recorded for this clonotype. The gene calls are TRBV20-1 and TRBJ2-5, with 9 bases matching TRBD1. Germline V gene lookup returns CDR1 DFQATT and CDR2 SNEGSKA (reference sequence). The CDR3 is 16 residues long. After removal of 4 bases from V and 2 bases from J, the junction contained 11 bases not matched to a gene. CDR3 residues: CSAIDRKQGAQETQYF. CDR3 coding DNA: TGCAGTGCTATCGACAGGAAACAGGGGGCGCAAGAGACCCAGTACTTC.

This clonotype was observed at least ten times. The V and J genes are TRBV7-2 and TRBJ2-3; 9 bases match TRBD2. V dropped 2 bases and J dropped 2; count of bases not matched to a gene: 5. This CDR3 has 16 amino acids. The germline V gene encodes CDR1 SGHTA and CDR2 FQGNSA. CDR3 loop: CASSLLRGRVTDTQYF. As DNA, the CDR3 is TGTGCCAGCAGCTTATTACGCGGGAGGGTCACAGATACGCAGTATTTT.